This entry lists 29 T cell receptor beta chains sequenced from one sample in a study of blood T cell repertoires in COVID-19. Some clones are missing from TCRdb's copy, which holds only in-frame ones; the method was immunoSEQ multiplex PCR. The sample carries roughly 500,000 clones, 70% to 90% recorded once. The sample was PBMCs or T cells enriched from blood (not recorded which). The source is a woman in her thirties or forties who had recovered from COVID-19.

V and J are TRBV29-1 and TRBJ2-5; D perhaps matches TRBD1 (5 bases). The germline CDR1 and CDR2 sequences are SQVTM and ANQGSEA. The germline V and J ends were trimmed by 4 bases and 2 bases, with 11 bases remaining between them. The CDR3 has 13 residues. The CDR3 is CSVAQALQETQYF. In DNA, the CDR3 is TGCAGCGTTGCACAGGCCTTACAAGAGACCCAGTACTTC.

The V and J genes are TRBV2 and TRBJ2-2; 11 bases align to TRBD2. Per germline, CDR1 SNHLY and CDR2 FYNNEI. Trimming cost V 5 bases and J 6 bases; bases outside gene matches: 5. This CDR3 contains 15 residues. CDR3 nucleotides: TGTGCCAGCAGTCGACTAGCGGGACGTGCCGGGGAGCTGTTTTTT. It specifies CASSRLAGRAGELFF.

The rearrangement joins TRBV7-9 to TRBJ2-5; D perhaps matches TRBD1 (6 bases). Germline values: CDR1 SEHNR, CDR2 FQNEAQ (reference sequence). Trimming removed 5 bases at V and 4 bases at J, with 14 bases between. There are 14 residues in the CDR3. The CDR3 is CASSRAGVGETQYF. Written as DNA, the CDR3 is TGTGCCAGCAGCCGCGCAGGGGTTGGAGAGACCCAGTACTTC.

This clone was counted once. The CDR3 nucleotides read TGTGCCAGTAGCCCCACAGTTTACTATGGCTACACCTTC. Its protein is CASSPTVYYGYTF. The rearrangement uses TRBV19 and TRBJ1-2; D is ambiguous. Trimming shortened V by 6 bases and J by 3 bases, and 11 bases separated the two germline ends. Germline V CDR1 and CDR2: LNHDA, SQIVND (reference sequence). The CDR3 sequence is 13 residues long. Supplemented by reference TRBV19 and TRBJ1-2, the full variable domain reads DGGITQSPKYLFRKEGQNVTLSCEQNLNHDAMYWYRQDPGQGLRLIYYSQIVNDFQKGDIAEGYSVSREKKESFPLTVTSAQKNPTAFYLCASSPTVYYGYTFGSGTRLTVV.

The chain employs TRBV11-2 and TRBJ1-4, with D maybe TRBD1 (5 bases). The V gene's germline CDR1 is SGHAT and CDR2 FQNNGV. The V and J ends lost 4 bases and 7 bases respectively, with 22 bases between them. The CDR3 totals 17 residues. The CDR3 region has the DNA TGTGCCAGCAGCTCGCTTAATGGCCAGGGTAACGGTGAAAAACTGTTTTTT. It encodes CASSSLNGQGNGEKLFF. The full variable domain, rest sourced from reference TRBV11-2 and TRBJ1-4, is EAGVAQSPRYKIIEKRQSVAFWCNPISGHATLYWYQQILGQGPKLLIQFQNNGVVDDSQLPKDRFSAERLKGVDSTLKIQPAKLEDSAVYLCASSSLNGQGNGEKLFFGSGTQLSVL.

V usage is TRBV12-3 or TRBV12-4 and J usage is TRBJ2-7; 9 nucleotides match TRBD2. The V gene end was trimmed by 3 bases and the J gene end by 6 bases; junction bases not matched to a gene: 3. This CDR3 region has 13 residues. In DNA, the CDR3 is TGTGCCAGCAGTTTGTTGACTAGCGGCGAGCAGTACTTC. It translates to CASSLLTSGEQYF.

The chain is built from TRBV11-2 and TRBJ1-5; the D gene is possibly TRBD1 (5 bases). Between the trimmed V and J ends, which lost 0 bases and 7 bases, there was a span of 16 bases. Germline loops: CDR1 SGHAT, CDR2 FQNNGV. CDR3 length: 16 amino acids. The CDR3: CASSLEEGRAAQPQHF. The CDR3 nucleotides are TGTGCCAGCAGCTTAGAGGAGGGCAGGGCGGCCCAGCCCCAGCATTTT.

The chain uses TRBV5-1 and TRBJ2-5; D remains unclear. The CDR3 is made up of 16 amino acids. Between the trimmed V and J ends, which lost 0 bases and 4 bases, there was a span of 16 bases. Germline V gene lookup returns CDR1 SGHRS and CDR2 YFSETQ. The CDR3: CASSLVVSRWRETQYF. CDR3 bases: TGCGCCAGCAGCTTGGTAGTATCGAGGTGGCGAGAGACCCAGTACTTC. Complete variable domain (other parts from reference TRBV5-1 and TRBJ2-5): KAGVTQTPRYLIKTRGQQVTLSCSPISGHRSVSWYQQTPGQGLQFLFEYFSETQRNKGNFPGRFSGRQFSNSRSEMNVSTLELGDSALYLCASSLVVSRWRETQYFGPGTRLLVL.

This clone was detected once. The chain couples TRBV6-5 to TRBJ2-3, with TRBD1 as a possible D gene (6 bases). Trimming cost V 0 bases and J 1 base, with 8 bases left between them. The CDR3 loop spans 15 amino acids. Germline V gives CDR1 MNHEY, CDR2 SVGAGI. The CDR3 is CASSYSTGRTDTQYF. The CDR3 DNA reads TGTGCCAGCAGTTACTCAACAGGGCGCACAGATACGCAGTATTTT.

This clone is a singleton in its sample. The chain is built from TRBV19 and TRBJ1-6; 8 nucleotides align to TRBD1. CDR3 size: 15 residues. The germline V gene has CDR1 LNHDA and CDR2 SQIVND (reference sequence). V lost 4 bases, J lost 11 bases, and 10 bases stayed unmatched. The DNA of the CDR3 is TGTGCCAGTAGTAAGGCCTGGGACAGGCGGGCACCCCTCCACTTT. Its translation is CASSKAWDRRAPLHF.

The J gene is TRBJ2-1, the V gene TRBV7-9; D is possibly TRBD2 (7 bases). Deletions cut 3 bases from V and 1 base from J, with 13 bases between. The germline gives CDR1 SEHNR, CDR2 FQNEAQ (reference sequence). CDR3 length: 16 amino acids. CDR3 nucleotides: TGTGCCAGCAGCTTGTCGGGGGGACAATCCTACAATGAGCAGTTCTTC. Protein: CASSLSGGQSYNEQFF.

J is TRBJ2-2 and V is TRBV19, with D maybe TRBD2 (6 bases). The germline V and J ends were trimmed by 5 bases and 4 bases, with 14 bases remaining between them. The CDR3 sequence is 15 residues long. From germline, CDR1 is LNHDA and CDR2 SQIVND (reference sequence). CDR3 nucleotide sequence: TGTGCCAGTAGTGGGACCGGGACTCGCACCGGGGAGCTGTTTTTT. Protein: CASSGTGTRTGELFF.

The V and J genes are TRBV7-2 and TRBJ2-4; 11 bases agree with TRBD2. Trimming at V came to 5 bases and at J to 3 bases, leaving 9 bases not matched to a gene. The CDR3 spans 17 residues. Germline V gives CDR1 SGHTA, CDR2 FQGNSA. The CDR3 bases are TGTGCCAGCAGCCCGGGACTAGCGGCCCTAGGCAAAAACATTCAGTACTTC. It encodes CASSPGLAALGKNIQYF. Based on the CDR3 plus reference TRBV7-2 and TRBJ2-4, the full variable domain is GAGVSQSPSNKVTEKGKDVELRCDPISGHTALYWYRQSLGQGLEFLIYFQGNSAPDKSGLPSDRFSAERTGGSVSTLTIQRTQQEDSAVYLCASSPGLAALGKNIQYFGAGTRLSVL.

This sequence joins TRBV5-5 and TRBJ2-2; TRBD1 is a possible D gene (6 bases). CDR3 size: 14 residues. Per the germline V gene, CDR1 is SGHKS and CDR2 is YYEKEE (reference sequence). Trimming left V 3 bases short and J 1 base short, with 7 bases between. For the CDR3, the DNA is TGTGCCAGCAGCTGGGGACAGAACACCGGGGAGCTGTTTTTT. This sequence encodes CASSWGQNTGELFF. Filled out from reference TRBV5-5 and TRBJ2-2, the complete variable domain reads DAGVTQSPTHLIKTRGQQVTLRCSPISGHKSVSWYQQVLGQGPQFIFQYYEKEERGRGNFPDRFSARQFPNYSSELNVNALLLGDSALYLCASSWGQNTGELFFGEGSRLTVL.

This sequence joins TRBV13 and TRBJ1-1; 8 bases line up with TRBD1. Unmatched junction bases numbered 5, after V lost 4 bases and J lost 1 base. The CDR3 spans 15 residues. CDR1 is PRHDT and CDR2 is FYEKMQ in the germline V gene (reference sequence). The CDR3 sequence: CASSSAGTGNTEAFF. DNA for the CDR3: TGTGCCAGCAGCTCCGCCGGGACAGGGAACACTGAAGCTTTCTTT.

CDR3 in DNA: TGTGCCAGTAGCCACCAGGGCGAGGTGCTCGCTGGCTACACCTTC. This sequence encodes CASSHQGEVLAGYTF. The V and J genes are TRBV19 and TRBJ1-2, with D maybe TRBD1 (5 bases). Germline V gene lookup returns CDR1 LNHDA and CDR2 SQIVND (reference sequence). Deletions cut 6 bases from V and 7 bases from J, with 21 bases between. The CDR3 has 15 amino acids.

The DNA of the CDR3 is TGTGCCAGCAGGTTGACTTCGGATTCACCCCTCCACTTT. As protein: CASRLTSDSPLHF. V is TRBV6-5 and J is TRBJ1-6, with D hard to call. V was shortened by 6 bases and J by 8 bases, with 11 bases between the two germline ends. In germline, CDR1 is MNHEY, CDR2 SVGAGI. CDR3 size: 13 residues.

As regards this clone: This CDR3 is also generated by other DNA sequences in the sample. The rearrangement uses TRBV2 and TRBJ2-7, with D possibly TRBD1 on 5 matching bases. Germline assignment: CDR1 SNHLY and CDR2 FYNNEI. This CDR3 contains 14 residues. Trimming shortened V by 3 bases and J by 1 base, and 10 bases separated the two germline ends. The CDR3 sequence is CASSDQGLSYEQYF. DNA for the CDR3: TGTGCCAGCAGTGACCAGGGTTTATCCTACGAGCAGTACTTC.

The chain is built from TRBV20-1 and TRBJ1-5, with D possibly being TRBD1 (5 bases). This CDR3 contains 12 residues. Trimming removed 3 bases at V and 9 bases at J, with 12 bases between. Germline-derived CDR1 and CDR2 are DFQATT and SNEGSKA (reference sequence). The DNA for the CDR3 is TGCAGTGCTAGTGACAGCCAGGGGCCCCAGCATTTT. Its protein product is CSASDSQGPQHF.

In its sample, this clone was seen once. The V gene is TRBV13, the J gene TRBJ2-1; D perhaps matches TRBD1 (6 bases). The CDR3 runs 14 residues. Germline V gene data show CDR1 as PRHDT and CDR2 as FYEKMQ (reference sequence). V lost 2 bases and J lost 7, with 12 bases in between. The CDR3: CASSLQGLVNEQFF. The CDR3 nucleotides read TGTGCCAGCAGCTTACAGGGGCTGGTGAATGAGCAGTTCTTC.

This chain links TRBV7-9 with TRBJ1-2; D is perhaps TRBD1 (6 bases). V was pared by 5 bases and J by 6 bases, with 13 bases between. The CDR3 loop spans 13 amino acids. CDR1 and CDR2 (germline): SEHNR, FQNEAQ (reference sequence). This chain's CDR3 is CASSRMQGNGYTF. DNA for the CDR3: TGTGCCAGCAGCCGAATGCAGGGGAATGGCTACACCTTC.

J is TRBJ1-2 and V is TRBV5-1; D remains unclear. This CDR3 has 15 amino acids. Germline loops: CDR1 SGHRS, CDR2 YFSETQ. The V and J ends lost 4 bases and 5 bases respectively, with 18 bases between them. The CDR3 sequence: CASSPTSLEGYGYTF. The CDR3 DNA sequence: TGCGCCAGCAGCCCCACATCACTTGAGGGATATGGCTACACCTTC.

The chain links TRBV4-3 to TRBJ2-3, with 9 bases identical to TRBD2. The V gene end was trimmed by 4 bases and the J gene end by 5 bases; junction bases not matched to a gene: 7. The germline V gene encodes CDR1 LGHNA and CDR2 YSLEER. The CDR3 covers 15 residues. CDR3: CASSLTGTSLDTQYF. DNA for the CDR3: TGCGCCAGCAGCCTAACCGGGACTAGCTTAGATACGCAGTATTTT.

The V gene is TRBV11-2, the J gene TRBJ2-2, with D perhaps matching TRBD1 (6 bases). The CDR3 sequence is 14 residues long. The V gene's germline CDR1 is SGHAT and CDR2 FQNNGV. The V and J ends lost 5 bases and 3 bases respectively, with 10 bases between them. CDR3 sequence reads: CASSPGHYTGELFF. DNA for the CDR3: TGTGCCAGCAGCCCGGGACACTACACCGGGGAGCTGTTTTTT.

The gene calls are TRBV7-2 and TRBJ1-2; D ambiguous. V shed 4 bases and J shed 5 bases, with 11 bases lying between them. The CDR3 consists of 13 residues. Germline CDR1 reads SGHTA; CDR2 reads FQGNSA. The CDR3 region is CASSSAGVYGYTF. CDR3 DNA: TGTGCCAGCAGCTCCGCCGGTGTATATGGCTACACCTTC. The full variable domain, in which reference TRBV7-2 and TRBJ1-2 provide the parts outside the CDR3, is GAGVSQSPSNKVTEKGKDVELRCDPISGHTALYWYRQSLGQGLEFLIYFQGNSAPDKSGLPSDRFSAERTGGSVSTLTIQRTQQEDSAVYLCASSSAGVYGYTFGSGTRLTVV.

This clone was seen a handful of times. At the DNA level, this CDR3 is encoded by other sequences in the same sample as well. The chain uses TRBV19 and TRBJ1-1; 8 bases are a match to TRBD1. CDR1 and CDR2 from the germline V gene are LNHDA and SQIVND (reference sequence). Trimming at V came to 2 bases and at J to 4 bases, leaving 0 bases not matched to a gene. CDR3 size: 13 residues. This CDR3 is CASSITGGTEAFF. For the CDR3, the DNA is TGTGCCAGTAGTATAACAGGGGGCACTGAAGCTTTCTTT.

This sequence joins TRBV7-2 and TRBJ2-7; D is unresolved. Trimming took off 3 bases at V and 2 bases at J, with 2 bases between the two ends. Germline V gives CDR1 SGHTA, CDR2 FQGNSA. This CDR3 is built from 11 residues. The CDR3 loop reads CASSFAYEQYF. The CDR3 DNA reads TGTGCCAGCAGCTTCGCCTACGAGCAGTACTTC.

The rearrangement uses TRBV4-3 and TRBJ1-6; D not resolved. Deletions cut 0 bases from V and 1 base from J, with 10 bases between. Germline CDR1 reads LGHNA; CDR2 reads YSLEER. The CDR3 is 17 residues long. This CDR3 is CASSQDRRSSYNSPLHF. CDR3 nucleotide sequence: TGCGCCAGCAGCCAAGATAGGAGGAGTTCCTATAATTCACCCCTCCACTTT.

The CDR3: CSVEEVGANTGELFF. The CDR3 DNA sequence: TGCAGCGTTGAGGAGGTGGGAGCGAACACCGGGGAGCTGTTTTTT. The rearrangement uses TRBV29-1 and TRBJ2-2; D is perhaps TRBD2 (5 bases). Deletions cut 3 bases from V and 0 bases from J, with 11 bases between. CDR3 size: 15 residues. CDR1 is SQVTM and CDR2 is ANQGSEA in the germline V gene.